This entry describes one T cell receptor (beta chain). Its antigen is unidentified. This record belongs to a study of cytomegalovirus exposure and HLA in healthy donors. Study findings and constraints: Overall, approximately 180 TCR beta chains were annotated as cytomegalovirus-associated. Among donors in an Asian-associated ancestry cluster, a later analysis reportedly found fewer N-insertions than the roughly 680-donor mean.

V was clipped by 1 base and J by 10 bases, with 11 bases between them. CDR1 SEHNR and CDR2 FQNEAQ come from the germline V gene (reference sequence). CDR3 length: 14 residues. The study ran its PCR with 60 Vbeta and 13 Jbeta primers. The table came from immunoSEQ multiplex PCR; TCRdb's copy has only in-frame clones and leaves some out. This sample yields 160,000 or so clones, of which about 75% are seen a single time; approximately 2.3% belongs to the top ten. The chain has TRBV7-9 and TRBJ1-6; D is undetermined. The sequence came from a female donor in good health and CMV-seronegative. Sequencing used PBMCs. The CDR3 sequence is CASSLDPAGSPLHF. In nucleotides, the CDR3 is TGTGCCAGCAGCTTAGACCCGGCGGGGTCACCCCTCCACTTT.